The 16 T cell receptor beta chains below come from one sample, sequenced in a study of CD8 T cells in Susac syndrome. Random hexamers were used to reverse transcribe about 0.5 to 1 ug of RNA. TCRdb ran MiXCR on the immunoSEQ multiplex PCR reads and lists one entry per CDR3 protein. The sample includes about 120,000 distinct CDR3 sequences, around 96% seen only once; the top ten take approximately 0.15%. The specimen was CD4+ T cells from PBMCs. Receptors were obtained from a human donor with Susac syndrome.

The chain is built from TRBV29-1 and TRBJ2-2; D perhaps matches TRBD2 (5 bases). Germline V gives CDR1 SQVTM, CDR2 ANQGSEA. This CDR3 is 13 amino acids long. The V gene lost 3 bases and the J gene lost 1 base, with 6 bases spanning the gap. The DNA of the CDR3 is TGCAGCGTTGATGGAGGGAACACCGGGGAGCTGTTTTTT. Protein: CSVDGGNTGELFF.

The J gene is TRBJ2-5, the V gene TRBV6-1, with unresolved D. The V end was cut by 10 bases, the J end by 2 bases, with 11 bases between. There are 12 residues in the CDR3. CDR1 is MNHNS, CDR2 SASEGT, per germline. CDR3 sequence reads: CAISDEQETQYF. The DNA for the CDR3 is TGTGCCATCTCCGACGAGCAAGAGACCCAGTACTTC.

This chain uses TRBV30 with TRBJ1-5, with TRBD1 identical over 7 bases. CDR3 length equals 15 residues. Germline loops: CDR1 GTSNPN, CDR2 SVGIG (reference sequence). The trim removed 0 bases at V and 4 bases at J, leaving 6 bases unmatched. The CDR3 reads CAWSVPGTVNQPQHF. The CDR3 region has the DNA TGTGCCTGGAGTGTACCCGGGACAGTAAATCAGCCCCAGCATTTT.

V is TRBV5-4 and J is TRBJ2-7; D call uncertain. The CDR3 runs 13 residues. The V gene lost 4 bases and the J gene lost 1 base, with 9 bases spanning the gap. Germline V lookup: CDR1 SGHNT, CDR2 YYREEE (reference sequence). The CDR3: CASSSRNSYEQYF. DNA for the CDR3: TGTGCCAGCAGCAGCAGGAATTCCTACGAGCAGTACTTC.

The chain recombines TRBV24-1 with TRBJ2-5; 7 positions agree with TRBD2. Per the germline V gene, CDR1 is KGHDR and CDR2 is SFDVKD. The V and J ends lost 4 bases and 5 bases, in that order; junction bases with no gene match: 9. The CDR3 totals 15 residues. CDR3: CATSETAGPGETQYF. DNA for the CDR3: TGTGCCACCAGTGAGACAGCGGGACCGGGGGAGACCCAGTACTTC.

J is TRBJ2-1 and V is TRBV19; 7 nucleotides line up with TRBD1. Unmatched junction bases numbered 6, after V lost 3 bases and J lost 4 bases. The V gene's germline CDR1 is LNHDA and CDR2 SQIVND (reference sequence). CDR3 length equals 15 residues. The CDR3 is CASSILGQVYNEQFF. CDR3 bases: TGTGCCAGTAGTATCCTTGGACAGGTTTACAATGAGCAGTTCTTC.

The rearrangement uses TRBV28 and TRBJ1-4; tentatively, D is TRBD1 (5 bases). The length of the CDR3 is 15 residues. Germline values: CDR1 MDHEN, CDR2 SYDVKM. V lost 7 bases to trimming and J lost 5 bases, with 17 bases between them. CDR3 loop: CASTRGGVSNEKLFF. In nucleotides, the CDR3 is TGTGCCAGCACACGGGGAGGGGTTTCGAATGAAAAACTGTTTTTT.

The J gene is TRBJ1-1, the V gene TRBV12-3 or TRBV12-4, with unresolved D. Trimming took off 3 bases at V and 5 bases at J, with 13 bases between the two ends. The CDR3 length is 14 residues. This CDR3 reads CASSFKGGSTEAFF. In nucleotides, the CDR3 is TGTGCCAGCAGTTTCAAGGGCGGCTCAACTGAAGCTTTCTTT.

This chain uses TRBV12-3 or TRBV12-4 with TRBJ2-2; TRBD2 is a possible D gene (6 bases). Trimming left V 8 bases short and J 1 base short, with 11 bases between. This CDR3 spans 14 amino acids. CDR3 sequence: CASGGLGNTGELFF. CDR3 nucleotide sequence: TGTGCCAGCGGGGGACTGGGGAACACCGGGGAGCTGTTTTTT.

This chain links TRBV28 with TRBJ2-5; weak D call: TRBD1 (6 bases). This CDR3 contains 15 residues. Germline V gene data show CDR1 as MDHEN and CDR2 as SYDVKM. Trimming left V 3 bases short and J 2 bases short, with 13 bases between. The CDR3 sequence is CASSFGPRGQETQYF. CDR3 sequence (DNA): TGTGCCAGCAGTTTTGGCCCGAGGGGGCAAGAGACCCAGTACTTC.

The J gene is TRBJ2-3, the V gene TRBV20-1; no firm D call. Trimming pared 5 bases from V and 0 bases from J, leaving 6 bases between. This CDR3 has 12 residues. The germline gives CDR1 DFQATT, CDR2 SNEGSKA (reference sequence). The CDR3 spells CSAPPSTDTQYF. The DNA for the CDR3 is TGCAGTGCTCCGCCTAGCACAGATACGCAGTATTTT.

The CDR3 reads CASSAPGRNEQFF. Written as DNA, the CDR3 is TGTGCCAGTAGTGCCCCCGGTCGAAATGAGCAGTTCTTC. The rearrangement links TRBV19 to TRBJ2-1; D remains ambiguous. The CDR3 sequence is 13 residues long. V was clipped by 5 bases and J by 7 bases, with 12 bases between them. Germline V CDR1 and CDR2: LNHDA, SQIVND (reference sequence).

The chain is built from TRBV7-9 and TRBJ2-1, with TRBD2 matching 12 bases. The length of the CDR3 is 18 residues. The ends lost 4 bases at V and 7 bases at J; junction bases unmatched: 14. Germline values: CDR1 SEHNR, CDR2 FQNEAQ (reference sequence). CDR3 loop: CASSSGLAGTTGPNEQFF. The CDR3 region has the DNA TGTGCCAGCAGCTCCGGACTAGCGGGAACCACGGGTCCTAATGAGCAGTTCTTC. Using reference TRBV7-9 and TRBJ2-1 for the parts outside the CDR3, the full variable domain is DTGVSQNPRHKITKRGQNVTFRCDPISEHNRLYWYRQTLGQGPEFLTYFQNEAQLEKSRLLSDRFSAERPKGSFSTLEIQRTEQGDSAMYLCASSSGLAGTTGPNEQFFGPGTRLTVL.

The chain has TRBV27 and TRBJ1-5; no clear D. Trimming pared 6 bases from V and 8 bases from J, leaving 17 bases between. The CDR3 length is 14 residues. Germline assignment: CDR1 MNHEY and CDR2 SMNVEV (reference sequence). CDR3 sequence reads: CASSPTVGWEPQHF. The CDR3 DNA reads as TGTGCCAGCAGCCCGACGGTCGGCTGGGAGCCCCAGCATTTT.

V is TRBV5-6 and J is TRBJ1-1; D is unresolved. The CDR3 has 16 residues. The germline V and J ends were trimmed by 1 base and 0 bases, with 13 bases remaining between them. CDR1 SGHDT and CDR2 YYEEEE come from the germline V gene. DNA for the CDR3: TGTGCCAGCAGCTTGTGGCAGGCTTCCATGAACACTGAAGCTTTCTTT. Its protein product is CASSLWQASMNTEAFF.

The chain uses TRBV20-1 and TRBJ2-7; 7 bases fit TRBD2. The CDR3 is made up of 12 amino acids. The germline V gene encodes CDR1 DFQATT and CDR2 SNEGSKA (reference sequence). The junction had 6 bases not matched to a gene; V was cut back by 3 bases and J by 7 bases. CDR3 nucleotide sequence: TGCAGTGCTAGTCCGGGGGGTCGGGAGCAGTACTTC. Amino acid sequence: CSASPGGREQYF.